These 4 T cell receptor beta chains were all obtained from the same sample, sequenced in a study of blood T cells in healthy people across ages (dated by TCRdb to about 2015). Library generation was performed with 5' RACE. Sequenced using an Illumina HiSeq 2500. A second PCR of about 6 to 12 cycles was run with a J-beta primer mix and a sample-barcoded 5' primer. TCRdb redid the processing of the public reads, applying fastp at Q25 and MiXCR, and retained in-frame beta chains. Each CDR3 protein appears once, grouped with its most common genes and DNA. This sample lists around 600,000 distinct CDR3 sequences; 47% were detected once. The ten largest make up around 23% of the sample. The source material was blood. The receptor set was obtained from a man older than 75 in good health.

V gene TRBV5-1 combines with J gene TRBJ2-5; 14 bases are shared with TRBD2. Unmatched junction bases numbered 12, after V lost 6 bases and J lost 11 bases. This CDR3 is built from 15 residues. Germline V gene data show CDR1 as SGHRS and CDR2 as YFSETQ. For the CDR3, the DNA is TGCGCCAGCACGACTAGCGGGGGGGCCAATGGTGAGCAGTACTTC. Amino acid sequence: CASTTSGGANGEQYF.

This clonotype was found a few times. The gene calls are TRBV5-1 and TRBJ2-5, with 7 bases lining up with TRBD1. In germline, CDR1 is SGHRS, CDR2 YFSETQ. This CDR3 comprises 13 residues. V lost 4 bases and J lost 7; bases outside the gene matches: 7. CDR3 nucleotides: TGCGCCAGCAGCCCAACAGGGGTGGGGACCCAGTACTTC. Translating it yields CASSPTGVGTQYF.

The chain combines TRBV10-3 with TRBJ1-1; D perhaps matches TRBD1 (5 bases). Germline CDR1 reads ENHRY; CDR2 reads SYGVKD. The length of the CDR3 is 13 residues. Deletions cut 8 bases from V and 0 bases from J, with 10 bases between. CDR3 bases: TGTGCCATCGGTCAGGGCATGAACACTGAAGCTTTCTTT. It specifies CAIGQGMNTEAFF.

This clonotype showed up just once. The chain employs TRBV2 and TRBJ1-3; TRBD1 is a possible D gene (5 bases). CDR3 size: 16 residues. Germline V lookup: CDR1 SNHLY, CDR2 FYNNEI. V was pared by 2 bases and J by 0 bases, with 11 bases between. The CDR3 loop is CASSEQGQASGNTIYF. The CDR3 nucleotides are TGTGCCAGCAGTGAACAGGGCCAAGCCTCTGGAAACACCATATATTTT.